This T cell receptor (beta chain) was sequenced during a study of blood T cell repertoires in COVID-19. Looking at the study overall: COVID-19 samples, acute and convalescent, were from the United States, Italy and Spain. Nucleic acid was either cDNA or gDNA, and it came from T cells, B-cell-depleted T cells, or PBMCs.

Original processing notes: By means of reference gene primer amplification, nucleated cell counts were estimated. The repertoire was sequenced with immunoSEQ multiplex PCR; TCRdb's copy has only in-frame clones and lacks some. V and J calls and clone size follow that table, whereas D and trimming were derived from the DNA. The sample gives under 250,000 clones, 75% to 85% of which show up once; roughly a tenth is in the top ten. Germline lookup yields CDR1 LNHDA and CDR2 SQIVND (reference sequence). This CDR3 contains 16 residues. Trimming left V 5 bases short and J 1 base short, with 18 bases between.

This sequence originates from a man in his fifties or sixties with active or convalescent COVID-19. The sequencing sample was made of peripheral blood. The chain links TRBV19 to TRBJ2-7; no clear D gene. The CDR3 DNA reads as TGTGCCAGTAGTCTCCCTCCCCGGAGCCCTTCCTACGAGCAGTACTTC. It specifies CASSLPPRSPSYEQYF.